This TCR beta chain stems from a study of shared clonotypes between healthy human individuals. This CDR3 has 15 residues. CDR1 and CDR2 (germline): SGDLS, YYNGEE. The ends were cut back, 4 bases at V and 4 bases at J, with 15 bases in the middle. This table comes from immunoSEQ multiplex PCR, and its TCRdb copy is limited to in-frame clones, with some not included. The sample gives 1.4 million to 1.5 million clones, around 97% of which show up once; about 1.2% is in the top ten. Material: naive CD4+ T cells sorted from blood. Noted subset: CD45RA+ positively selected. The chain uses TRBV9 and TRBJ2-1, with a weak D call TRBD2 (5 bases). This sequence originates from a man aged 25-45 years in good health. In nucleotides, the CDR3 is TGTGCCAGCAGCCCCGGTGAAAGGGAGTACAATGAGCAGTTCTTC. It specifies CASSPGEREYNEQFF.